A single sample gave rise to the 20 T cell receptor beta chains below, sequenced in a study of early T cells in non-severe SARS-CoV-2 infection. TCRdb fed the 5' RACE reads into MiXCR, producing one record per CDR3 protein. Of tens of thousands of distinct CDR3 sequences listed, around 10% are singletons. Sequenced input: whole blood. The source of these receptors is an adult who was a healthcare worker with PCR-confirmed SARS-CoV-2 infection or an uninfected control (not recorded which).

This clonotype came up many times. The chain couples TRBV7-9 to TRBJ1-2; D is possibly TRBD1 (5 bases). CDR1 is SEHNR and CDR2 is FQNEAQ in the germline V gene (reference sequence). Trimming removed 5 bases at V and 3 bases at J, with 13 bases between. The CDR3 extends over 14 amino acids. In DNA form, the CDR3 reads TGTGCCAGCAGCCGTTTTCAAGGGGACTATGGCTACACCTTC. The encoded protein is CASSRFQGDYGYTF.

This chain connects TRBV19 to TRBJ1-1, with a tentative D call TRBD1 (6 bases). Between the trimmed V and J ends, which lost 0 bases and 4 bases, there was a span of 12 bases. The CDR3 covers 15 residues. Germline CDR1 is LNHDA and CDR2 is SQIVND (reference sequence). Written as DNA, the CDR3 is TGTGCCAGTAGTATAGAGGGGGGCGCGGGCACTGAAGCTTTCTTT. It yields the protein CASSIEGGAGTEAFF.

This clonotype has a count of ten or more. CDR3 bases: TGTGCCAGCAGCCGGAGCGGGAGTAACAACATTCAGTACTTC. Translating gives CASSRSGSNNIQYF. V gene TRBV7-2 combines with J gene TRBJ2-4; 8 bases map to TRBD2. Germline V gene sequence: CDR1 SGHTA, CDR2 FQGNSA. V lost 5 bases and J lost 7; bases outside the gene matches: 7. The CDR3 has 14 amino acids.

This clonotype was found many times. J is TRBJ1-1 and V is TRBV6-6; maybe TRBD1 (5 bases). V was cut by 6 bases and J by 6 bases, with 14 bases left in between. The CDR3 sequence is 13 residues long. Germline V CDR1 and CDR2: MNHNY, SVGAGI (reference sequence). The CDR3 sequence is CASSPPVGAEAFF. CDR3 DNA sequence: TGTGCCAGCAGCCCACCCGTAGGGGCTGAAGCTTTCTTT.

This clonotype was found many times. The V and J genes are TRBV28 and TRBJ2-7; D unclear. CDR3 length equals 15 residues. Germline V gives CDR1 MDHEN, CDR2 SYDVKM. V lost 1 base and J lost 0, with 10 bases in between. As DNA, the CDR3 is TGTGCCAGCAGTTTATATGACGGCAGCTCCTACGAGCAGTACTTC. Its protein product is CASSLYDGSSYEQYF.

This clonotype was detected ten times or more. CDR3 nucleotide sequence: TGTGCCAGCAGGGTTAGCGGGAGAGGCGATACGCAGTATTTT. Residues: CASRVSGRGDTQYF. This chain uses TRBV7-9 with TRBJ2-3; 9 bases align to TRBD2. CDR3 length: 14 residues. The ends lost 6 bases at V and 6 bases at J; junction bases unmatched: 7. Germline V gene lookup returns CDR1 SEHNR and CDR2 FQNEAQ (reference sequence).

This clonotype was found a few times. The chain couples TRBV20-1 to TRBJ2-2; D not resolved. The CDR3 is made up of 12 amino acids. Germline V lookup: CDR1 DFQATT, CDR2 SNEGSKA (reference sequence). V was clipped by 7 bases and J by 4 bases, with 10 bases between them. The CDR3: CSGQAVTGELFF. Here the CDR3 DNA reads TGCAGTGGGCAGGCAGTCACCGGGGAGCTGTTTTTT.

This clonotype was picked up many times. This chain connects TRBV27 to TRBJ1-2, with D perhaps matching TRBD1 (6 bases). V lost 5 bases to trimming and J lost 7 bases, with 23 bases between them. The germline CDR1 and CDR2 sequences are MNHEY and SMNVEV (reference sequence). The CDR3 has 16 amino acids. CDR3 in amino acids: CASSDRDTYGHRGYTF. CDR3 in DNA: TGTGCCAGCAGTGACCGGGACACATACGGGCATCGTGGCTACACCTTC.

The genes are TRBV7-2 and TRBJ1-1; D is uncertain. The CDR3 extends over 13 amino acids. Germline CDR1 is SGHTA and CDR2 is FQGNSA. Trimming stripped 3 bases from V and 2 bases from J, with 7 bases between. CDR3 residues: CASSLQRNTEAFF. Here the CDR3 DNA reads TGTGCCAGCAGCTTGCAGAGAAACACTGAAGCTTTCTTT.

This clonotype was seen only a few times. The chain uses TRBV5-6 and TRBJ2-1; unclear D gene. Germline V gives CDR1 SGHDT, CDR2 YYEEEE. Trimming removed 3 bases from V and 4 bases from J, with 14 bases in between. The CDR3 has 15 residues. The CDR3 reads CASSSYHLLYNEQFF. The CDR3, as DNA: TGTGCCAGCAGCTCTTACCATCTCCTTTACAATGAGCAGTTCTTC.

This clonotype was counted between two and nine times. The rearrangement joins TRBV7-9 to TRBJ2-1, with no clear D. Germline CDR1 SEHNR, CDR2 FQNEAQ (reference sequence). Trimming took 5 bases from V and 7 from J, leaving 12 bases between them. The CDR3 loop spans 13 amino acids. The DNA of the CDR3 is TGTGCCAGCAGCCCGCAAATCGAAAATGAGCAGTTCTTC. Encoded protein: CASSPQIENEQFF.

This clonotype was counted a few times. The chain employs TRBV5-5 and TRBJ2-7; 7 bases agree with TRBD2. The trim removed 8 bases at V and 7 bases at J, leaving 9 bases unmatched. Germline CDR1 is SGHKS and CDR2 is YYEKEE (reference sequence). CDR3 length equals 12 residues. The CDR3 nucleotides are TGTGCCAGTTCGGGACTAAGTGATGAGCAGTACTTC. This sequence encodes CASSGLSDEQYF.

This clonotype occurred many times. The chain recombines TRBV20-1 with TRBJ2-7; D is tentatively TRBD1 or TRBD2 (6 bases each). V lost 4 bases and J lost 4, with 20 bases in between. Germline CDR1 reads DFQATT; CDR2 reads SNEGSKA (reference sequence). This CDR3 has 15 amino acids. In DNA, the CDR3 is TGCAGTGCTACCCCGCCTAGGGGGGCGCAATACGAGCAGTACTTC. This gives the protein CSATPPRGAQYEQYF.

In this sample, this clonotype turned up many times. The chain joins TRBV27 to TRBJ2-1; 13 bases line up with TRBD2. With V trimmed by 5 bases and J by 3 bases, 13 bases remained unmatched. The CDR3 is 19 amino acids. Germline V lookup: CDR1 MNHEY, CDR2 SMNVEV (reference sequence). The CDR3 spells CASSPAGLAGTRNYNEQFF. CDR3 nucleotides: TGTGCCAGCAGTCCCGCGGGACTAGCGGGAACTCGCAACTACAATGAGCAGTTCTTC.

This clonotype was counted many times. V and J are TRBV6-1 and TRBJ2-3; maybe TRBD2 (6 bases). The germline V gene encodes CDR1 MNHNS and CDR2 SASEGT. V lost 6 bases to trimming and J lost 1 base, with 14 bases between them. The CDR3 has 15 amino acids. The DNA of the CDR3 is TGTGCCAGCAGGATACAGGCGGGACGCACAGATACGCAGTATTTT. Protein: CASRIQAGRTDTQYF.

This clonotype was counted at least ten times. This chain joins TRBV9 and TRBJ1-3; 10 positions agree with TRBD1. V lost 0 bases, J lost 3 bases, and 3 bases stayed unmatched. The CDR3 is 16 amino acids. From germline, CDR1 is SGDLS and CDR2 YYNGEE. The CDR3 bases are TGTGCCAGCAGCGTAGGACAGGGGGCCTTTGGAAACACCATATATTTT. This gives the protein CASSVGQGAFGNTIYF. The full variable domain, completed using reference TRBV9 and TRBJ1-3, is DSGVTQTPKHLITATGQRVTLRCSPRSGDLSVYWYQQSLDQGLQFLIQYYNGEERAKGNILERFSAQQFPDLHSELNLSSLELGDSALYFCASSVGQGAFGNTIYFGEGSWLTVV.

This clonotype has just a few counts. The rearrangement joins TRBV10-2 to TRBJ1-1, with 8 nucleotides matching TRBD1. The CDR3 sequence is 13 residues long. The germline V gene has CDR1 WSHSY and CDR2 SAAADI. V lost 6 bases, J lost 8 bases, and 8 bases stayed unmatched. CDR3 region: CASRSYTGGEAFF. For the CDR3, the DNA is TGCGCCAGCAGATCGTATACAGGGGGGGAAGCTTTCTTT.

This clonotype has ten or more counts. V is TRBV19 and J is TRBJ2-3; 7 nucleotides align to TRBD2. J was trimmed by 4 bases and V by 8 bases; bases with no gene match: 6. The CDR3 has 13 amino acids. Germline V gene lookup returns CDR1 LNHDA and CDR2 SQIVND (reference sequence). CDR3 bases: TGTGCCAGTTCAGCGGGGTGGGCAGATACGCAGTATTTT. Translating gives CASSAGWADTQYF.

This clonotype was found many times. The V and J genes are TRBV10-3 and TRBJ1-3; maybe TRBD1 (5 bases). The germline V gene encodes CDR1 ENHRY and CDR2 SYGVKD. The CDR3 covers 15 residues. V was clipped by 5 bases and J by 4 bases, with 15 bases between them. The CDR3 DNA reads as TGTGCCATCAGTTCGGGGCCCCGAATCGGAAACACCATATATTTT. The encoded protein is CAISSGPRIGNTIYF.

This clonotype was seen a few times. The V gene is TRBV11-2, the J gene TRBJ2-6, with a weak D call TRBD1 (5 bases). Trimming stripped 4 bases from V and 1 base from J, with 17 bases between. CDR3 length equals 18 residues. The germline gives CDR1 SGHAT, CDR2 FQNNGV. The CDR3 loop reads CASSSSRTPRSGANVLTF. The CDR3 bases are TGTGCCAGCAGCTCCTCCAGGACACCTCGTTCTGGGGCCAACGTCCTGACTTTC.